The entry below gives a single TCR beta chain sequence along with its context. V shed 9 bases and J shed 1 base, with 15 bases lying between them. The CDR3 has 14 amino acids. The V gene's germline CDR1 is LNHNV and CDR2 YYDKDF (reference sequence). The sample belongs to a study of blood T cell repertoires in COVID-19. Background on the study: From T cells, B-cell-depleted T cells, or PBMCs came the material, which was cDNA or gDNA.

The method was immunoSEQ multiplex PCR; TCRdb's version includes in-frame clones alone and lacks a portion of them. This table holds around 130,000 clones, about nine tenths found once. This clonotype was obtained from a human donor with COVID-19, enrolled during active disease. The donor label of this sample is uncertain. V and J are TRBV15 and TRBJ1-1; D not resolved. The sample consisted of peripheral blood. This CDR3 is CATDEERGNTEAFF. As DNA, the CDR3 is TGTGCCACAGATGAGGAACGGGGGAACACTGAAGCTTTCTTT.